This TCR beta chain emerged from a study of control samples from healthy donors and cancer patients. Assay used: immunoSEQ multiplex PCR; TCRdb lists only in-frame clones, some missing. Among about 140,000 clones, roughly nine tenths were seen once, and the ten largest hold 7.1%. Germline assignment: CDR1 SGHTA and CDR2 FQGTGA. This CDR3 has 17 residues. V shed 5 bases, J shed 9 bases, and the junction held 19 bases outside the gene matches. The clonotype was recovered from a man younger than 30 in good health. The chain uses TRBV7-3 and TRBJ2-1; TRBD1 agrees at 7 bases. The sequencing input was blood. The CDR3 loop is CASSPYHGTASPSEQFF. In nucleotides, the CDR3 is TGTGCCAGCAGCCCCTACCACGGGACAGCCTCCCCCAGTGAGCAGTTCTTC.